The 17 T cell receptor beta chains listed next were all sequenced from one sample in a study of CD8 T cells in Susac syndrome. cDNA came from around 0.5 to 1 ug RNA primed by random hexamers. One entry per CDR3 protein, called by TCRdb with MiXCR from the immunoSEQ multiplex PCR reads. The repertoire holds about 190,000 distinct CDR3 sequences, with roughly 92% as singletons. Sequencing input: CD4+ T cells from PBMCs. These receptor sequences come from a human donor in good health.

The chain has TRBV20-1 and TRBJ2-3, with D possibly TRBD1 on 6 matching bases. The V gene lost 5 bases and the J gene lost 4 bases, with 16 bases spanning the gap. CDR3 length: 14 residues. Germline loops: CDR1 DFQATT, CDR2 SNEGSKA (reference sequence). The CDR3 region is CSAELGGFADTQYF. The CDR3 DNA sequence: TGCAGTGCTGAGCTAGGGGGTTTCGCAGATACGCAGTATTTT.

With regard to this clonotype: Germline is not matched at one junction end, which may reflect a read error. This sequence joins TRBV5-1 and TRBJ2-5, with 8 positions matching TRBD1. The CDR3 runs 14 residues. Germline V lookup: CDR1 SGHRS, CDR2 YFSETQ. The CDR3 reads CASSSTGGGETQYF. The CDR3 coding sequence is TGTGCTAGCAGTTCCACAGGGGGTGGTGAGACCCAGTACTTC.

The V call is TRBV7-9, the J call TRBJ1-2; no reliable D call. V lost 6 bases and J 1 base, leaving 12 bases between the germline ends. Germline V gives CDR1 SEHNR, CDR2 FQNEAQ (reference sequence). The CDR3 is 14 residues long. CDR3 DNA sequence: TGTGCCAGCAGAAGGGAGGGTTTTAACTATGGCTACACCTTC. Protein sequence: CASRREGFNYGYTF.

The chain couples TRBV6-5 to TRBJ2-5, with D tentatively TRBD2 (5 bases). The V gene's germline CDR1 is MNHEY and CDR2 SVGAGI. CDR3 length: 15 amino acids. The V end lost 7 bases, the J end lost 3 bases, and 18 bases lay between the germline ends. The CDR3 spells CASTRRSGLKETQYF. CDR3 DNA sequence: TGTGCCAGCACCCGACGTTCCGGACTTAAAGAGACCCAGTACTTC.

CDR3 DNA sequence: TGCAGCGCAAAGACAGGGGCCGAGCAGTACGTC. It is translated as CSAKTGAEQYV. This sequence joins TRBV29-1 and TRBJ2-7; 8 bases align to TRBD1. There are 11 residues in the CDR3. J was trimmed by 6 bases and V by 7 bases; bases with no gene match: 5. CDR1 SQVTM and CDR2 ANQGSEA come from the germline V gene.

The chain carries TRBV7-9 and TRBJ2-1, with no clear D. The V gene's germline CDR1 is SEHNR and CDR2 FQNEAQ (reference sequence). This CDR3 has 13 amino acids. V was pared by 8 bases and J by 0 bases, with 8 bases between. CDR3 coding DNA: TGTGCCAGCCTCCTGAGCTCCTACAATGAGCAGTTCTTC. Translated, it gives CASLLSSYNEQFF.

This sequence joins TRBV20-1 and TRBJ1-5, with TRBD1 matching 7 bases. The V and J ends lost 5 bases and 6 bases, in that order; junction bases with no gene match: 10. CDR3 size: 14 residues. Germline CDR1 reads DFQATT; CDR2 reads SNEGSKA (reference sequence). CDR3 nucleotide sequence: TGCAGTGCTCTCCGACAGGGTGGGTCTCAGCCCCAGCATTTT. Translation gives CSALRQGGSQPQHF.

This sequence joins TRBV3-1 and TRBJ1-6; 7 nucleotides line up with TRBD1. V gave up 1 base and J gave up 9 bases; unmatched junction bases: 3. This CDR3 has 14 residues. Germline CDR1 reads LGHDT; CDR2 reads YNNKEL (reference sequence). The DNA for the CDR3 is TGTGCCAGCAGCCAAGGACAGGGAGTTTCACCCCTCCACTTT. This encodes CASSQGQGVSPLHF.

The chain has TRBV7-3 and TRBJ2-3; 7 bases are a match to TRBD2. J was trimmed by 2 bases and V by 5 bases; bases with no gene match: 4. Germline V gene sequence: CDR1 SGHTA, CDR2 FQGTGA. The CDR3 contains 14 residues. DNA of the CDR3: TGTGCCAGCAGCCCCGGGGGGACCACAGATACGCAGTATTTT. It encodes CASSPGGTTDTQYF. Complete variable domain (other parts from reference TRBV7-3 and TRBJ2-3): GAGVSQTPSNKVTEKGKYVELRCDPISGHTALYWYRQSLGQGPEFLIYFQGTGAADDSGLPNDRFFAVRPEGSVSTLKIQRTERGDSAVYLCASSPGGTTDTQYFGPGTRLTVL.

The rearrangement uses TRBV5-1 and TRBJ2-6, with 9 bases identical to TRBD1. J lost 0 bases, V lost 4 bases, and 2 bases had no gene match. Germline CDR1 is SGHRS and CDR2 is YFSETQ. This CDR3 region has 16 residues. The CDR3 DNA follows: TGCGCCAGCAGCGGGACAGGGAGCTCTGGGGCCAACGTCCTGACTTTC. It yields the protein CASSGTGSSGANVLTF. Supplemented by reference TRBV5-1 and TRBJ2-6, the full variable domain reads KAGVTQTPRYLIKTRGQQVTLSCSPISGHRSVSWYQQTPGQGLQFLFEYFSETQRNKGNFPGRFSGRQFSNSRSEMNVSTLELGDSALYLCASSGTGSSGANVLTFGAGSRLTVL.

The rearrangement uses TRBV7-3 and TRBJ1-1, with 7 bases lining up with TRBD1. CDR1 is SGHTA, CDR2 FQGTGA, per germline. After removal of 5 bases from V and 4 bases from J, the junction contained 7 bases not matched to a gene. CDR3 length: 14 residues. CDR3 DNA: TGTGCCAGCAGCCCGGAAGACAGGGCCACTGAAGCTTTCTTT. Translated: CASSPEDRATEAFF.

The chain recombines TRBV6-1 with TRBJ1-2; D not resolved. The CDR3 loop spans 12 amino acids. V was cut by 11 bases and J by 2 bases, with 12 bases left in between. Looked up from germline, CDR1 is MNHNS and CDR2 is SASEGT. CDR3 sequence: CAVRRKNYGYTF. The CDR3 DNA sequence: TGTGCCGTGAGGAGGAAAAACTATGGCTACACCTTC.

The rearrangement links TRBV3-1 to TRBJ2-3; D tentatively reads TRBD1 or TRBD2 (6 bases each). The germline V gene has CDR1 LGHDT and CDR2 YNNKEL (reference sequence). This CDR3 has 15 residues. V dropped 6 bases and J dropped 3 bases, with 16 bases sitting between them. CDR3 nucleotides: TGTGCCAGCAGTGGGGCAGGGGCGGGGACAGATACGCAGTATTTT. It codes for CASSGAGAGTDTQYF.

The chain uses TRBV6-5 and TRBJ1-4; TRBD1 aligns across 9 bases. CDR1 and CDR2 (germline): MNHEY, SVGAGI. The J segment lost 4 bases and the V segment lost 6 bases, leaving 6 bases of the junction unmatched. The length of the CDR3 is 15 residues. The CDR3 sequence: CASSLRDRVNEKLFF. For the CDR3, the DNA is TGTGCCAGCAGCCTCCGGGACAGGGTTAATGAAAAACTGTTTTTT.

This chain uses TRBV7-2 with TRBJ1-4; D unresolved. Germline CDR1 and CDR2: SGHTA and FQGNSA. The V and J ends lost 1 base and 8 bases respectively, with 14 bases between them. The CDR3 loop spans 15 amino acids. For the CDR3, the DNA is TGTGCCAGCAGCTTAGTGGGCCTGCCGGGGGAAAAACTGTTTTTT. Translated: CASSLVGLPGEKLFF.

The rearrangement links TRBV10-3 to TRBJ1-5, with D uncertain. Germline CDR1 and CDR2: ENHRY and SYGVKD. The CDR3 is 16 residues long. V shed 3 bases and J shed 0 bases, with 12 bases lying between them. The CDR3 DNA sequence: TGTGCCATCAGTGATTTAGGGCCCTATAGCAATCAGCCCCAGCATTTT. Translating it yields CAISDLGPYSNQPQHF.

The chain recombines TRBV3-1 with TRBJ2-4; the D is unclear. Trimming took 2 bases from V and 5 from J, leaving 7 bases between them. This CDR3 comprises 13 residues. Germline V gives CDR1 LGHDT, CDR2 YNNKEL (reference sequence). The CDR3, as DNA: TGTGCCAGCAGCCAATCCTCGCAAAACATTCAGTACTTC. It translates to CASSQSSQNIQYF.